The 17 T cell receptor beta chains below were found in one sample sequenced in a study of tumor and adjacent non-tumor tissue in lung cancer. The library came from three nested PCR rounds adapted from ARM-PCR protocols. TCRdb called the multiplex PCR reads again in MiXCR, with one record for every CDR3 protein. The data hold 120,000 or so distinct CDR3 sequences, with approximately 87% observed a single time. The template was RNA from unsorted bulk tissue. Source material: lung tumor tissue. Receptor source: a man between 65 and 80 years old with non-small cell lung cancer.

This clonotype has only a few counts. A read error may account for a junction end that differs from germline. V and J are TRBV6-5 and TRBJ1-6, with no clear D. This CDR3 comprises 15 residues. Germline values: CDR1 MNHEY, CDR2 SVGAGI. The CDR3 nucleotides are TGTGCCAGCAGTTATTCCGATTGTAAAAATTCACCCCTCCATTTT. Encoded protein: CASSYSDCKNSPLHF.

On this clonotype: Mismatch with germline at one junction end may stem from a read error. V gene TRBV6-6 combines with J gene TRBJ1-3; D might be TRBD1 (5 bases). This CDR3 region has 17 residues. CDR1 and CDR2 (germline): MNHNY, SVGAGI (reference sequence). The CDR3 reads CASSLVGTTNSGDTIYF. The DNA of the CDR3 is TGTGCCAGCAGTTTGGTTGGGACGACCAACTCTGGAGACACCATATATTTT.

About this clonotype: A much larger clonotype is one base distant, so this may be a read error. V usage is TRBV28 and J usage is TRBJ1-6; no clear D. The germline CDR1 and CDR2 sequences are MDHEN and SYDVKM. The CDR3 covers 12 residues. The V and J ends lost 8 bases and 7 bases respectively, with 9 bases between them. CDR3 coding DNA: TGTGCCAGCGGCATGCAAAATTCACCCCTCCACTTT. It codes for CASGMQNSPLHF.

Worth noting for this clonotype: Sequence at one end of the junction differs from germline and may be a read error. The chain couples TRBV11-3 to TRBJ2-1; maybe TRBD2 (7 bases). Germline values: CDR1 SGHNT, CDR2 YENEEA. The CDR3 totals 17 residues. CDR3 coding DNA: TGTGCCAGCAGCCTCCTAGAGACTAGGGGGGGCTACAATGAGCAGATCTTC. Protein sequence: CASSLLETRGGYNEQIF.

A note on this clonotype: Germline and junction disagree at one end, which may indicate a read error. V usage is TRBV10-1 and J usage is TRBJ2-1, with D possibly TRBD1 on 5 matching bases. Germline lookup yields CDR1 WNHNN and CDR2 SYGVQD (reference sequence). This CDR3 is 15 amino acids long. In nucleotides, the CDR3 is TGCGCCAGCAGTCGGACAAGACCCTATTACAACGAGCAGTTCTTC. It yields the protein CASSRTRPYYNEQFF.

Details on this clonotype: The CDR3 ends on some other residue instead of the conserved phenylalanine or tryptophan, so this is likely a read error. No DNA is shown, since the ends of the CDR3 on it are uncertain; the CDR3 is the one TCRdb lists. The CDR3 spells CASRAGTGNGYPS. V is TRBV6-5 and J is TRBJ1-2; TRBD1, the table's D call, was not compared with the DNA. The CDR3 is 13 residues long, counting both termini. Germline lookup yields CDR1 MNHEY and CDR2 SVGAGI.

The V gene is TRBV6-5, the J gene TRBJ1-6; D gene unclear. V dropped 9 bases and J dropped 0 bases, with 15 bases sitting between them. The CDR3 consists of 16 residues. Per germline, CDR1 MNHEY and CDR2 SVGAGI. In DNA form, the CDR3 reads TGTGCCAGAAGACCTGACTGGAGCTCCTATAATTCACCCCTCCACTTT. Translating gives CARRPDWSSYNSPLHF.

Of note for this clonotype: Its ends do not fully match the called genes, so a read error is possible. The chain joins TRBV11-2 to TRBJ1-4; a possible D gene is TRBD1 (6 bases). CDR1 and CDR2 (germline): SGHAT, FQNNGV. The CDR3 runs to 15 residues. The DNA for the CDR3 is TGTGCCGGCAGCAGAACTGGGACAAGTGATGAAAAACTGTTTTTT. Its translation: CAGSRTGTSDEKLFF.

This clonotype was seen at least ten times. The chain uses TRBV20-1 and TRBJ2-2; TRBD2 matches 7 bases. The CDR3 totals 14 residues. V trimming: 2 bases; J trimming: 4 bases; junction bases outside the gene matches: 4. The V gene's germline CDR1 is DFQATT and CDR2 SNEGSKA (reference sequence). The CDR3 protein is CSARWGGSTGELFF. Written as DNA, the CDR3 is TGCAGTGCTAGATGGGGCGGGAGCACCGGGGAGCTGTTTTTT.

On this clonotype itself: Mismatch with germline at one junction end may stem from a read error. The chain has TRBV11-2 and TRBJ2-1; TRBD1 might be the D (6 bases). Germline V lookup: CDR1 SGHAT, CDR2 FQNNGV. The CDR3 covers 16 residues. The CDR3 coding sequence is TGTACCAGCAGCTTAGGGGGTAGTGACGGGTACAATGAGCAGTTCTTC. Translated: CTSSLGGSDGYNEQFF.

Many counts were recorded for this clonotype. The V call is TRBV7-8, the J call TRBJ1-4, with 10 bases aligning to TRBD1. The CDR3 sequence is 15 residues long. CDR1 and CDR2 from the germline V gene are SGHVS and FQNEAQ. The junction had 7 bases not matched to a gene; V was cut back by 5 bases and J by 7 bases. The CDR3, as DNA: TGTGCCAGCAGCCCGCGACAGGGGGCGGGTGAAAAACTGTTTTTT. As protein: CASSPRQGAGEKLFF.

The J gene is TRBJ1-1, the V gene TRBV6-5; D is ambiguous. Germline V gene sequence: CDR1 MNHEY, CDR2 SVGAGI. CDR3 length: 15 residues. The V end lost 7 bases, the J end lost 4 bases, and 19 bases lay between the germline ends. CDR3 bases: TGTGCCAGCACCACGGTCGATAGGGTGAGCACTGAAGCTTTCTTT. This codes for CASTTVDRVSTEAFF.

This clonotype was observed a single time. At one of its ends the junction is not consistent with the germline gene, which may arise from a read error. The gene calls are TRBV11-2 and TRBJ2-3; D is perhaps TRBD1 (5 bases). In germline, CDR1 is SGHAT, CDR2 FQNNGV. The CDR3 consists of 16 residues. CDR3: CAGSLTQGGSTDMQYF. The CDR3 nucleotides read TGTGCCGGCAGCTTAACTCAGGGTGGAAGCACAGATATGCAATATTTT.

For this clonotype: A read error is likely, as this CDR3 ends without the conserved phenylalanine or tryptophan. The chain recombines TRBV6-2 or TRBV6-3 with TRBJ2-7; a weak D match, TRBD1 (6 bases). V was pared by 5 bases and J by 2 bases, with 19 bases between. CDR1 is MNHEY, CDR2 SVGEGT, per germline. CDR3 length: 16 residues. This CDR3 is CASSPALNRVPYEQYL. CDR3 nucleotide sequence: TGTGCCAGCAGTCCCGCGCTGAACAGGGTGCCCTACGAGCAGTACCTC.

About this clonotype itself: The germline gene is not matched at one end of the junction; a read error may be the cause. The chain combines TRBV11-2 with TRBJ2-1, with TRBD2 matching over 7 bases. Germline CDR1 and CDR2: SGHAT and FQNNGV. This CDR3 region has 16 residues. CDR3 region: CASWLGFGRTYNEHFF. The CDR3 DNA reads TGTGCCAGCTGGTTAGGGTTCGGGAGGACCTACAATGAGCACTTCTTC.

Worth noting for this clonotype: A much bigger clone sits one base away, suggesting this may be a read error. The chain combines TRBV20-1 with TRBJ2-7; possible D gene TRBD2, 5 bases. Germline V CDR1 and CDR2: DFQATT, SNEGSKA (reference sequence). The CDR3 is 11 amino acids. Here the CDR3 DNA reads TGCAGTACTAGTAAAGGATACGAGCAGTACTTC. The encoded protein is CSTSKGYEQYF.

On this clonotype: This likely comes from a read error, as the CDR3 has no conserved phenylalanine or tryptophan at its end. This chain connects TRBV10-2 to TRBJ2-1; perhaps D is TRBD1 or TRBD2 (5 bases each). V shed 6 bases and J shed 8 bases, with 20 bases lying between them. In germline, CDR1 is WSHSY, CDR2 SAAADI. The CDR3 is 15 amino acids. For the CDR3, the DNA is TGCGCCAGCAGGTCCCCGGGACCCTCCTCACATGAGCAGTTCTCC. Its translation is CASRSPGPSSHEQFS.